This T cell receptor beta chain originates from a study of lymphopenia after photon versus proton radiotherapy. Germline assignment: CDR1 LNHDA and CDR2 SQIVND (reference sequence). The length of the CDR3 is 10 residues. The ends were cut back, 10 bases at V and 8 bases at J, with 11 bases in the middle. TCRdb's table, derived via immunoSEQ multiplex PCR, lists solely in-frame clones and lacks some. There are some 40,000 clones in the sample; roughly 86% occur only once, and 10% lies in the top ten. Remarks on this clone: Its antigen is unknown.

Study observations and caveats: Photon-treated patients lost naive T cells and TCR diversity; proton-treated stayed stable.

The input for sequencing was peripheral blood, taken from a patient treated with proton-based radiotherapy. The receptor was isolated from a woman aged 70-85 years with pancreatic cancer. Some clones in this sample may be carry-over from other donors' samples. V and J are TRBV19 and TRBJ1-1; TRBD1 might be the D (6 bases). The CDR3 reads CAIYGTEAFF. The CDR3 DNA is TGTGCCATATACGGGACAGAAGCTTTCTTT.